This T cell receptor beta chain was captured by sequencing in a study of blood T cell repertoires in COVID-19 (dated by TCRdb to the early 2020s). In the study overall: The collaborator samples originated in the United States, Italy and Spain and spanned the acute and convalescent phases of COVID-19. The material from the prospective study consisted of cDNA or gDNA derived from T cells, B-cell-depleted T cells, or PBMCs. Subjects who had been exposed to COVID-19, were actively infected with it, or had recovered from it provided the deeply sampled blood TCRbeta repertoires that made up the dataset. The repertoires were released in a freely available public database intended as a resource for research on the immune response to SARS-CoV-2. The samples were drawn from the first 160 participants of the ongoing ImmuneRACE study and from over 950 subjects provided by 6 global collaborators. Sample metadata almost always included a de-identified subject ID, COVID-19 status, age in years and sex. Where available, HLA class I and class II types were obtained from metadata supplied by the sample provider rather than from assay-based typing. Findings and caveats that apply to the study as a whole: Clinical and demographic metadata were provided uncurated, with the amount varying by source and participant.

TCRbeta CDR3 regions were amplified from genomic DNA by means of the immunoSEQ Assay, a bias-controlled multiplex PCR. As for how the authors treated the data: The number of nucleated cells in each sample was estimated by amplification of reference gene primers within the assay. To quantify the absolute abundance of each unique TCRbeta CDR3 rearrangement, sequence reads were collapsed and filtered. For each sample, productive Simpson clonality was calculated by taking the square root of Simpson's diversity index across productive rearrangements. TCRdb re-hosts the immuneACCESS table, in-frame sequences only. Its copies lack some clones; in the studies checked, an unresolved V gene accounts for under half of them, and the cause for the rest is not known. V and J calls and clone size come straight from that table; D and trimming were deduced from the DNA. Here the sample has 100,000 to 150,000 clones; more than 90% occur a single time. The ten largest clonotypes hold roughly 5% of the sample.

V loses 0 bases of germline sequence and J loses 5 bases, and the interval between the two ends is 11 bases. According to the germline V gene (reference sequence), CDR1 reads LNHNV and CDR2 reads YYDKDF. From cysteine to phenylalanine, the CDR3 is 15 amino acids long. Only CDR3 DNA remains: 45 bases, in frame from the first base. One collaborating source in Seattle enrolled patients while the patients were actively infected and followed the patients over time throughout the course of disease. Whole blood was collected in K2EDTA tubes by collaborating institutions according to the institutions' own protocols. Collaborator samples were shipped for TCRbeta analysis as frozen whole blood, isolated PBMCs, or DNA extracted from either sample type. Details on this clone: Its antigen is unknown. There are no base qualities to consult, and no much larger clone falls within one base.

The chain joins TRBV15 to TRBJ1-3; matching of 6 bases hints at TRBD1 as the D gene. The sequence derives from a man between 60 and 75 years old with COVID-19, enrolled during active disease. Specimen: peripheral blood. This receptor carries the CDR3 CATSREGGGRNTIYF. DNA sequence: TGTGCCACCAGCAGAGAAGGGGGGGGAAGAAACACCATATATTTT.